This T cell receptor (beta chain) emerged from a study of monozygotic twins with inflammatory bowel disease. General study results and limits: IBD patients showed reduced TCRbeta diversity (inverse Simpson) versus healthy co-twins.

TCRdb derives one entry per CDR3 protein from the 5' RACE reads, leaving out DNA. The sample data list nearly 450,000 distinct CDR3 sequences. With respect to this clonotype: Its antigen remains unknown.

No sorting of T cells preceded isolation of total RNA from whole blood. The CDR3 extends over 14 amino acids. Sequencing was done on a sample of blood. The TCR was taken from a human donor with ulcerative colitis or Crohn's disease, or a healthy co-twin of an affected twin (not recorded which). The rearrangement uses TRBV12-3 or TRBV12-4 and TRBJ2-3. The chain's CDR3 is CASSSIWVSDTQYF.